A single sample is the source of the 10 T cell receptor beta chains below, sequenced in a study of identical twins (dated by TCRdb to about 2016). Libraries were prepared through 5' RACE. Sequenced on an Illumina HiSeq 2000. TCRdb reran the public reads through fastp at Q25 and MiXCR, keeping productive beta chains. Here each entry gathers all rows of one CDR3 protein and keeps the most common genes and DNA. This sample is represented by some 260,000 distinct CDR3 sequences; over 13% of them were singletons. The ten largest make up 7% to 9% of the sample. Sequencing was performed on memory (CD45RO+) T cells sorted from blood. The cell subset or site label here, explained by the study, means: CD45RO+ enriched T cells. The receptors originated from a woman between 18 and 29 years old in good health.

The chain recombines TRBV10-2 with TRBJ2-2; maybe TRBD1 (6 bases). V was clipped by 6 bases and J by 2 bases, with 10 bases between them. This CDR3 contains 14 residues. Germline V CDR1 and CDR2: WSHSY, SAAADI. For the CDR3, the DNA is TGCGCCAGCAGCAGGACAGCCAACACCGGGGAGCTGTTTTTT. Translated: CASSRTANTGELFF.

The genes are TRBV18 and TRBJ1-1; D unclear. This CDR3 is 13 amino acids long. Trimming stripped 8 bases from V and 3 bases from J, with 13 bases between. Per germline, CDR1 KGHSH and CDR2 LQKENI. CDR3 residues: CASATAKYTEAFF. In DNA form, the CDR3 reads TGTGCCAGCGCCACGGCGAAGTACACTGAAGCTTTCTTT.

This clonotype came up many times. The CDR3 sequence: CASTTGGHEQYF. CDR3 sequence (DNA): TGTGCCAGCACTACAGGGGGCCACGAGCAGTACTTC. The rearrangement joins TRBV12-3 or TRBV12-4 to TRBJ2-7; TRBD1 agrees at 9 bases. CDR3 length: 12 residues. V lost 7 bases, J lost 5 bases, and 3 bases stayed unmatched.

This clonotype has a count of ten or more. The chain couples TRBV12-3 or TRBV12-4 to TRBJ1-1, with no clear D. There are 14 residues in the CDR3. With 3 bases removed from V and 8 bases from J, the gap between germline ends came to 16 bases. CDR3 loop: CASSLPESVIEAFF. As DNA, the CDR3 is TGTGCCAGCAGTTTGCCGGAAAGTGTGATCGAAGCTTTCTTT.

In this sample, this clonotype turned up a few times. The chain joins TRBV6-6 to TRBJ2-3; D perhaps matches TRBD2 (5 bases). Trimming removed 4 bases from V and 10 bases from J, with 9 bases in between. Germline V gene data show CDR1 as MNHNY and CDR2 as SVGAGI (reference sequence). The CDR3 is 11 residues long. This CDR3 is CASSSDFPQYF. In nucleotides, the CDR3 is TGTGCCAGCAGTTCGGACTTCCCGCAGTATTTT.

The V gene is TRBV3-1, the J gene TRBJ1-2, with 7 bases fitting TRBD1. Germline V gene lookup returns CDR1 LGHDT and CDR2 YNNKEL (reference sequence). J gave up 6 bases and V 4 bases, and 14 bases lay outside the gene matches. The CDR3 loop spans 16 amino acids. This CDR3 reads CASSRQGDGGKDGYTF. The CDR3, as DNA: TGTGCCAGCAGCCGCCAGGGGGATGGGGGAAAAGATGGCTACACCTTC.

The CDR3 reads CASSSPGVSYEQYF. CDR3 sequence (DNA): TGTGCCAGCAGCTCACCGGGGGTCTCCTACGAGCAGTACTTC. The chain links TRBV5-6 to TRBJ2-7; D might be TRBD2 (6 bases). The CDR3 runs 14 residues. V lost 3 bases, J lost 0 bases, and 10 bases lay in between. The germline V gene encodes CDR1 SGHDT and CDR2 YYEEEE.

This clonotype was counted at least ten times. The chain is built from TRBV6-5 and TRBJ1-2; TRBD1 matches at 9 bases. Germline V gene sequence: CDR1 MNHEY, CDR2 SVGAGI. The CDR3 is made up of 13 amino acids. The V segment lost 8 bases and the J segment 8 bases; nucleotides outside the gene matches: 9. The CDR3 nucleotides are TGTGCCAGCCTGGGGACAGGGATGGGAGGCTACACCTTC. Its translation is CASLGTGMGGYTF.

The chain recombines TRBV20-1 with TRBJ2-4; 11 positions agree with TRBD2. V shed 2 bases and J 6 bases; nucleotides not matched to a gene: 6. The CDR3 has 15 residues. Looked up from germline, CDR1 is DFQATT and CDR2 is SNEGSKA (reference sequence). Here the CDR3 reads CSARPLAGDLNIQYF. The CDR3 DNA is TGCAGTGCTAGACCACTAGCGGGGGACTTAAACATTCAGTACTTC.

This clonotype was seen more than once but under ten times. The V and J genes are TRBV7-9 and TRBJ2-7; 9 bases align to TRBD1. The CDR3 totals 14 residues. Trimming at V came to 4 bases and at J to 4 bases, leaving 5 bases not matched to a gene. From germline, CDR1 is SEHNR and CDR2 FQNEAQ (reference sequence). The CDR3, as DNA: TGTGCCAGCAGCTCGGGACAGGGACTATACGAGCAGTACTTC. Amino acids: CASSSGQGLYEQYF.